This record concerns one T cell receptor (beta chain) sequence. This CDR3 has 15 amino acids. Germline CDR1 LNHDA, CDR2 SQIVND (reference sequence). V dropped 4 bases and J dropped 0 bases, with 10 bases sitting between them. Selected positively for CCR7 and CD45RO-negative, naive CD8 cells excluded terminally differentiated effector memory CD45RA+ cells. Nashville, Tennessee was home to all donors, each a Caucasian adult. The sample comes from a study of shared clonotypes between healthy human individuals. Clones were read by immunoSEQ multiplex PCR, and TCRdb kept only the in-frame ones, dropping some. This table has millions of clones, about 92% appearing once.

This sequence was found in a man younger than 35 in good health. Some clones in this sample may be carry-over from other donors' samples. Sequences were obtained from naive CD8+ T cells from PBMCs. The J gene is TRBJ2-1, the V gene TRBV19, with D perhaps TRBD1 or TRBD2 (5 bases each). CDR3 sequence reads: CASSRDPSSYNEQFF. The CDR3 DNA reads TGTGCCAGTAGTAGGGACCCGAGCTCCTACAATGAGCAGTTCTTC.